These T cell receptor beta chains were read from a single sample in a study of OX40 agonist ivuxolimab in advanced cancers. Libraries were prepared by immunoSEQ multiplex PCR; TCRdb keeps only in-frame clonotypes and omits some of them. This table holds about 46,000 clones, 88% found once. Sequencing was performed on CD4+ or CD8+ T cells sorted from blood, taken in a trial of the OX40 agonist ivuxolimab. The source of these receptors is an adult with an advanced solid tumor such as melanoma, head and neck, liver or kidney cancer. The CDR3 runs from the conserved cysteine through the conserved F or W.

CDR3 protein: CASSVWETQYF
CDR3 length: 11
V gene: TRBV6-1
J gene: TRBJ2-5

CDR3 protein: CASSPGAGELFF
CDR3 length: 12
V gene: TRBV18
J gene: TRBJ2-2

CDR3 protein: CASSSIAGGKNIQYF
CDR3 length: 15
V gene: TRBV11-2
J gene: TRBJ2-4

CDR3 protein: CASSSGLISGNTIYF
CDR3 length: 15
V gene: TRBV5-6
J gene: TRBJ1-3

CDR3 protein: CASSLEWREGTDTQYF
CDR3 length: 16
V gene: TRBV11-3
J gene: TRBJ2-3

CDR3 protein: CASSPEGAGDYEQYF
CDR3 length: 15
V gene: TRBV5-4
J gene: TRBJ2-7

CDR3 protein: CSAGDGYGYTF
CDR3 length: 11
V gene: TRBV20-1
J gene: TRBJ1-2

CDR3 protein: CASIPGTAGQETQYF
CDR3 length: 15
V gene: TRBV2
J gene: TRBJ2-5

CDR3 protein: CASSFEAGGGTDTQYF
CDR3 length: 16
V gene: TRBV5-4
J gene: TRBJ2-3

CDR3 protein: CASSWDSWGKNIQYF
CDR3 length: 15
V gene: TRBV2
J gene: TRBJ2-4

CDR3 protein: CAWSSGSSYNEQFF
CDR3 length: 14
V gene: TRBV30
J gene: TRBJ2-1

CDR3 protein: CASSEGLFADYNEQFF
CDR3 length: 16
V gene: TRBV7-3
J gene: TRBJ2-1

CDR3 protein: CASSHPVGDSGANVLTF
CDR3 length: 17
V gene: TRBV23-1
J gene: TRBJ2-6

CDR3 protein: CASSLVWGAGGRYEQYF
CDR3 length: 17
V gene: TRBV7-9
J gene: TRBJ2-7

CDR3 protein: CASTRQCRFQETQYF
CDR3 length: 15
V gene: TRBV21-1
J gene: TRBJ2-5

CDR3 protein: CASSLGGDYEQYF
CDR3 length: 13
V gene: TRBV7-3
J gene: TRBJ2-7

CDR3 protein: CASSLEAGLAGNQETQYF
CDR3 length: 18
V gene: TRBV5-1
J gene: TRBJ2-5

CDR3 protein: CASSLEGEPQHF
CDR3 length: 12
V gene: TRBV13
J gene: TRBJ1-5

CDR3 protein: CATSRDFNYWDTQYF
CDR3 length: 15
V gene: TRBV15
J gene: TRBJ2-3

CDR3 protein: CASSTFTGNPSTDTQYF
CDR3 length: 17
V gene: TRBV19
J gene: TRBJ2-3

CDR3 protein: CASSPGDRVKAFF
CDR3 length: 13
V gene: TRBV5-4
J gene: TRBJ1-1

CDR3 protein: CAWSRHREWAFF
CDR3 length: 12
V gene: TRBV30
J gene: TRBJ1-1

CDR3 protein: CASSEGHPPYTGELFF
CDR3 length: 16
V gene: TRBV6-1
J gene: TRBJ2-2

CDR3 protein: CASSLKEWNNSPLHF
CDR3 length: 15
V gene: TRBV5-5
J gene: TRBJ1-6

CDR3 protein: CASSSRLGEGEQYF
CDR3 length: 14
V gene: TRBV18
J gene: TRBJ2-7

CDR3 protein: CASSFGQGVEQYF
CDR3 length: 13
V gene: TRBV11-3
J gene: TRBJ2-7

CDR3 protein: CASSSGTGRVLEYF
CDR3 length: 14
V gene: TRBV6-1
J gene: TRBJ2-4

CDR3 protein: CASSHGQGADTQYF
CDR3 length: 14
V gene: TRBV6-1
J gene: TRBJ2-3

CDR3 protein: CASSPHRWEDMNTEAFF
CDR3 length: 17
V gene: TRBV13
J gene: TRBJ1-1

CDR3 protein: CASSPYRQGMEETQYF
CDR3 length: 16
V gene: TRBV9
J gene: TRBJ2-5

CDR3 protein: CASSLASVGLWATDTQYF
CDR3 length: 18
V gene: TRBV5-1
J gene: TRBJ2-3

CDR3 protein: CASSSLDRPNYGYTF
CDR3 length: 15
V gene: TRBV11-2
J gene: TRBJ1-2

CDR3 protein: CASRNDRDLGFGYTF
CDR3 length: 15
V gene: TRBV11-3
J gene: TRBJ1-2

CDR3 protein: CASSPRTSGANNEQFF
CDR3 length: 16
V gene: TRBV28
J gene: TRBJ2-1

CDR3 protein: CATSRSRQGTDTQYF
CDR3 length: 15
V gene: TRBV15
J gene: TRBJ2-3

CDR3 protein: CASSGDRRLVGEAFF
CDR3 length: 15
V gene: TRBV28
J gene: TRBJ1-1

CDR3 protein: CASSERRQGIYEQYF
CDR3 length: 15
V gene: TRBV6-1
J gene: TRBJ2-7

CDR3 protein: CASSLGGRPPNNEQFF
CDR3 length: 16
V gene: TRBV7-6
J gene: TRBJ2-1

CDR3 protein: CASSQGFSGNTIYF
CDR3 length: 14
V gene: TRBV19
J gene: TRBJ1-3

CDR3 protein: CAWSVGGSTDTQYF
CDR3 length: 14
V gene: TRBV30
J gene: TRBJ2-3